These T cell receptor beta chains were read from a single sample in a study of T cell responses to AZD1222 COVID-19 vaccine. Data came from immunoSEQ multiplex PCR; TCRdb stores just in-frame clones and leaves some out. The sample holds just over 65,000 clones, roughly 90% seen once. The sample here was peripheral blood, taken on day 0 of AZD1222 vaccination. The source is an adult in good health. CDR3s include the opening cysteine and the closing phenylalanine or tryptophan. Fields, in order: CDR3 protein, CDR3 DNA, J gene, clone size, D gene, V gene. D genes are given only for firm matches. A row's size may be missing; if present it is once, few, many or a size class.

CASSFGVSYEQYF,TGTGCCAGCAGTTTCGGCGTCTCCTACGAGCAGTACTTC,TRBJ2-7,NA,NA,TRBV28
CASSPRDQETQYF,TGTGCCAGCAGTCCCCGGGATCAAGAGACCCAGTACTTC,TRBJ2-5,few,NA,TRBV12-3/TRBV12-4
CASSPERVNEQYF,TGTGCCAGCAGTCCAGAGAGGGTAAACGAGCAGTACTTC,TRBJ2-7,NA,NA,TRBV12-3/TRBV12-4
CASKGTGRAFF,TGTGCCAGCAAGGGGACAGGCCGTGCTTTCTTT,TRBJ1-1,once,TRBD1,TRBV28
CAISRDDEEQYF,TGTGCCATCAGTCGGGACGACGAAGAGCAGTACTTC,TRBJ2-7,once,NA,TRBV10-3
CASSHPDRVGNTIYF,TGCGCCAGCAGCCATCCCGACAGGGTGGGAAACACCATATATTTT,TRBJ1-3,NA,TRBD1,TRBV4-1
CASRWPGDDTQYF,TGTGCCAGCCGATGGCCTGGTGACGATACGCAGTATTTT,TRBJ2-3,NA,NA,TRBV28
CATLNGNGAGYGYTF,TGTGCCACCCTGAATGGGAACGGGGCTGGGTATGGCTACACCTTC,TRBJ1-2,NA,NA,TRBV6-5
CASSQEKDTGELFF,TGTGCCAGCAGCCAAGAAAAGGACACCGGGGAGCTGTTTTTT,TRBJ2-2,NA,NA,TRBV4-2
CASSYHRDGYTF,TGTGCCAGCAGTTACCACAGGGACGGCTACACCTTC,TRBJ1-2,NA,NA,TRBV6-2/TRBV6-3
CASSQRPPGNSPLHF,TGTGCCAGCAGCCAGAGACCCCCCGGGAATTCACCCCTCCACTTT,TRBJ1-6,NA,NA,TRBV7-2
CASSPGQFTDTQYF,TGCGCCAGCAGCCCGGGACAGTTCACAGATACGCAGTATTTT,TRBJ2-3,NA,TRBD1,TRBV5-1
CATSGGTDFNAGELFF,TGTGCCACCAGTGGAGGGACGGACTTTAATGCCGGGGAGCTGTTTTTT,TRBJ2-2,NA,NA,TRBV24-1
CASLTGGSYEQYF,TGTGCCAGTCTGACAGGGGGCTCCTACGAGCAGTACTTC,TRBJ2-7,NA,TRBD1,TRBV6-5
CATSRYEEPQETQYF,TGTGCCACCAGCAGATATGAGGAGCCCCAAGAGACCCAGTACTTC,TRBJ2-5,NA,NA,TRBV15
CASSPRSGTVNYGYTF,TGTGCCAGCAGCCCCAGGAGCGGGACCGTTAACTATGGCTACACCTTC,TRBJ1-2,NA,NA,TRBV11-3
CASSLTAGVGTEAFF,TGTGCCAGCAGCTTGACGGCAGGGGTAGGAACTGAAGCTTTCTTT,TRBJ1-1,NA,NA,TRBV5-5
CASRTRGYSNQPQHF,TGTGCCAGCAGGACACGGGGCTATAGCAATCAGCCCCAGCATTTT,TRBJ1-5,NA,NA,TRBV28
CASSLDVSTDTQYF,TGTGCCAGCAGCTTGGACGTAAGCACAGATACGCAGTATTTT,TRBJ2-3,NA,NA,TRBV5-6
CASSPIQLNTEAFF,TGTGCCAGCTCACCAATACAGTTGAACACTGAAGCTTTCTTT,TRBJ1-1,NA,NA,TRBV18
CATGRDTSGSNEQFF,TGTGCCACCGGCAGAGATACTAGCGGGAGCAATGAGCAGTTCTTC,TRBJ2-1,NA,TRBD2,TRBV15
CASSFHTGATNEKLFF,TGTGCCAGCAGTTTTCATACAGGGGCCACTAATGAAAAACTGTTTTTT,TRBJ1-4,NA,TRBD1,TRBV28
CASSQSGTGGTEAFF,TGCGCCAGCAGTCAATCCGGGACAGGGGGCACTGAAGCTTTCTTT,TRBJ1-1,NA,TRBD1,TRBV23-1
CASSTQGNQPQHF,TGTGCCAGTAGTACCCAGGGGAATCAGCCCCAGCATTTT,TRBJ1-5,NA,NA,TRBV19
CASSFGNQGQYF,TGTGCCAGCAGTTTTGGCAACCAGGGGCAGTATTTT,TRBJ2-3,NA,NA,TRBV12-3/TRBV12-4
CSARDIGGYTF,TGCAGTGCTAGAGATATCGGAGGCTACACCTTC,TRBJ1-2,NA,NA,TRBV20-1
CASSSLTNTEAFF,TGTGCCAGCAGTTCTTTAACGAACACTGAAGCTTTCTTT,TRBJ1-1,NA,NA,TRBV6-5
CASSSGRVDTGELFF,TGTGCCAGCAGCTCGGGTAGGGTAGATACCGGGGAGCTGTTTTTT,TRBJ2-2,NA,NA,TRBV11-1
CASSLIPNTEAFF,TGTGCCAGCAGTTTAATCCCCAACACTGAAGCTTTCTTT,TRBJ1-1,NA,NA,TRBV27
CASSSLPEAFF,TGTGCCAGCAGCTCATTACCCGAAGCTTTCTTT,TRBJ1-1,NA,NA,TRBV19
CASSYPLAGVREQYF,TGTGCCAGCAGTTATCCGCTAGCGGGAGTCCGGGAGCAGTACTTC,TRBJ2-7,NA,TRBD2,TRBV6-5
CASSSSGIHGYTF,TGTGCCAGCAGCTCCTCAGGGATACATGGCTACACCTTC,TRBJ1-2,NA,NA,TRBV5-6
CASSLRGLSGNTIYF,TGTGCCAGCAGCCTCAGGGGGCTCTCTGGAAACACCATATATTTT,TRBJ1-3,NA,TRBD1,TRBV9
CASSDGLAGNTGELFF,TGTGCCAGCTCCGATGGACTAGCGGGAAACACCGGGGAGCTGTTTTTT,TRBJ2-2,NA,TRBD2,TRBV18
CASSGTGFSGNTIYF,TGTGCCAGCAGCGGGACAGGTTTTTCTGGAAACACCATATATTTT,TRBJ1-3,NA,TRBD1,TRBV5-4
CASSVSLDSYYNEQFF,TGTGCCAGCAGCGTCTCACTAGATTCCTACTACAATGAGCAGTTCTTC,TRBJ2-1,NA,NA,TRBV9
CASSFTGGQETQYF,TGTGCCAGCAGCTTCACAGGAGGCCAAGAGACCCAGTACTTC,TRBJ2-5,NA,NA,TRBV5-5
CASSAGRSTGELFF,TGTGCCAGCAGTGCGGGTCGCTCGACCGGGGAGCTGTTTTTT,TRBJ2-2,few,NA,TRBV6-2/TRBV6-3
CASRRGLQGEAFF,TGTGCCAGTAGGCGGGGACTTCAGGGTGAAGCTTTCTTT,TRBJ1-1,NA,NA,TRBV19
CSVEASNTGLNGYTF,TGCAGCGTTGAAGCCTCTAACACAGGGCTGAATGGCTACACCTTC,TRBJ1-2,NA,NA,TRBV29-1
CASSPRTGVGSGETQYF,TGTGCCAGCAGCCCCCGGACAGGGGTTGGTTCGGGAGAGACCCAGTACTTC,TRBJ2-5,NA,TRBD1,TRBV11-3
CASRERSTNEKLFF,TGTGCCAGCAGAGAACGATCAACTAATGAAAAACTGTTTTTT,TRBJ1-4,NA,NA,TRBV7-2
CASSQTGQETQYF,TGTGCCAGCAGCCAAACAGGGCAAGAGACCCAGTACTTC,TRBJ2-5,NA,NA,TRBV3-1/TRBV3-2
CASRLAGEARGQFF,TGTGCCAGCAGACTAGCGGGAGAGGCTCGTGGGCAGTTCTTC,TRBJ2-1,NA,TRBD2,TRBV27
CASSRGRSNQPQHF,TGTGCCAGCAGTAGGGGTCGGAGCAATCAGCCCCAGCATTTT,TRBJ1-5,once,NA,TRBV28
CASSLDSDTEAFF,TGTGCCAGCAGCTTAGACTCGGACACTGAAGCTTTCTTT,TRBJ1-1,NA,NA,TRBV7-3
CASSRELTGNSPLHF,TGTGCCAGCAGCCGGGAACTTACAGGGAATTCACCCCTCCACTTT,TRBJ1-6,few,NA,TRBV6-6
CASSVSGISVTGELFF,TGTGCCAGCAGCGTTAGCGGTATCTCGGTCACCGGGGAGCTGTTTTTT,TRBJ2-2,NA,NA,TRBV7-8
CASIRWAGDSPLHF,TGTGCCAGCATCCGATGGGCCGGGGATTCACCCCTCCACTTT,TRBJ1-6,NA,NA,TRBV5-6
CASSLGGEDEKLFF,TGTGCCAGCAGCTTAGGGGGGGAAGATGAAAAACTGTTTTTT,TRBJ1-4,NA,NA,TRBV7-9
CASSPFPGTQYF,TGTGCCAGCAGCCCATTTCCCGGTACGCAGTATTTT,TRBJ2-3,NA,NA,TRBV3-1/TRBV3-2
CASSQEVGLAGATQFF,TGTGCCAGCAGCCAAGAGGTGGGACTAGCGGGAGCCACGCAGTTCTTC,TRBJ2-1,NA,TRBD2,TRBV3-1/TRBV3-2
CASSARYSHLQLGNEQFF,TGTGCCAGCAGCGCCCGATATTCCCATCTTCAGCTCGGAAATGAGCAGTTCTTC,TRBJ2-1,NA,NA,TRBV11-3
CASSSGHGYTF,TGTGCCAGCAGTTCCGGCCACGGCTACACCTTC,TRBJ1-2,NA,NA,TRBV12-3/TRBV12-4